Listed here are 9 T cell receptor beta chains from one sample, sequenced in a study of T-cell memory formation after mild COVID-19. TCRdb passed the 5' RACE reads through MiXCR, listing each CDR3 protein once. Counted here are around 300,000 distinct CDR3 sequences, approximately 8.4% occurring once; the ten biggest clones make up less than 25%. Sequencing was carried out using PBMCs or a T cell subset sorted from them (not recorded which). The receptor source for this set is a man in his late teens or twenties who had mild COVID-19 (a few samples of this study predate the infection). Cell type and time point are not known.

This clonotype was seen more than once but under ten times. V usage is TRBV7-9 and J usage is TRBJ1-1, with 7 bases fitting TRBD1. Germline assignment: CDR1 SEHNR and CDR2 FQNEAQ (reference sequence). Trimming cost V 5 bases and J 4 bases; bases outside gene matches: 7. The CDR3 loop spans 14 amino acids. CDR3 in DNA: TGTGCCAGCAGCAGACAGGGAGACGCCACTGAAGCTTTCTTT. Translating it yields CASSRQGDATEAFF.

The V call is TRBV9, the J call TRBJ2-3, with TRBD2 matching 8 bases. The germline gives CDR1 SGDLS, CDR2 YYNGEE. J gave up 1 base and V 0 bases, and 4 bases lay outside the gene matches. This CDR3 has 16 residues. CDR3 coding DNA: TGTGCCAGCAGCGTAGAAGCTAGCGGGCGCACAGATACGCAGTATTTT. It translates to CASSVEASGRTDTQYF.

Ten or more counts support this clonotype. The gene calls are TRBV12-3 or TRBV12-4 and TRBJ2-5; D tentatively reads TRBD1 or TRBD2 (5 bases each). The V gene lost 3 bases and the J gene lost 2 bases, with 13 bases spanning the gap. The CDR3 has 15 amino acids. CDR3 nucleotide sequence: TGTGCCAGCAGTTTTGGGACGCCCGTGCAAGAGACCCAGTACTTC. This codes for CASSFGTPVQETQYF.

This clonotype was detected ten times or more. CDR3 residues: CASSLLAGGNTDTQYF. In nucleotides, the CDR3 is TGTGCCAGCAGCCTTCTAGCGGGGGGGAACACAGATACGCAGTATTTT. This chain links TRBV7-2 with TRBJ2-3, with TRBD2 matching 12 bases. This CDR3 is 16 amino acids long. Germline assignment: CDR1 SGHTA and CDR2 FQGNSA. J gave up 2 bases and V 5 bases, and 5 bases lay outside the gene matches.

J is TRBJ1-1 and V is TRBV7-3; 8 bases agree with TRBD1. This CDR3 comprises 17 residues. From germline, CDR1 is SGHTA and CDR2 FQGTGA. With V trimmed by 4 bases and J by 5 bases, 15 bases remained unmatched. CDR3 loop: CASSSPRGGQGRTEAFF. The CDR3 DNA follows: TGTGCCAGCAGCTCGCCCAGGGGCGGACAGGGCCGAACTGAAGCTTTCTTT. Full variable domain (outside the CDR3, taken from reference TRBV7-3 and TRBJ1-1): GAGVSQTPSNKVTEKGKYVELRCDPISGHTALYWYRQSLGQGPEFLIYFQGTGAADDSGLPNDRFFAVRPEGSVSTLKIQRTERGDSAVYLCASSSPRGGQGRTEAFFGQGTRLTVV.

Only a few counts were recorded for this clonotype. Mismatch with germline at one junction end may stem from a read error. V gene TRBV5-6 combines with J gene TRBJ1-1; 10 bases agree with TRBD1. CDR1 and CDR2 (germline): SGHDT, YYEEEE. This CDR3 spans 15 amino acids. The CDR3 DNA is TGTGCCAGCAGCTTGCCGGGACAGGGGTACACTGAAGCTCTCTTT. Its translation is CASSLPGQGYTEALF.

In its sample, this clonotype ranks as medium-sized. This rearrangement joins TRBV10-2 to TRBJ2-3, with 9 bases identical to TRBD1. Germline V gives CDR1 WSHSY, CDR2 SAAADI. Germline trimming cut 8 bases from V and 0 bases from J; bases unmatched to any gene: 21. The CDR3 runs 20 residues. The CDR3 sequence: CASPRFKPGQGVVSTDTQYF. For the CDR3, the DNA is TGCGCCAGCCCACGCTTTAAACCGGGACAGGGAGTAGTCAGCACAGATACGCAGTATTTT.

The V call is TRBV7-9, the J call TRBJ2-1; D unclear. The CDR3 loop spans 15 amino acids. Germline CDR1 and CDR2: SEHNR and FQNEAQ (reference sequence). Trimming took off 0 bases at V and 2 bases at J, with 8 bases between the two ends. This CDR3 is CASSLAGRPYNEQFF. Here the CDR3 DNA reads TGTGCCAGCAGCTTAGCGGGCAGACCCTACAATGAGCAGTTCTTC.

The chain is built from TRBV20-1 and TRBJ2-7; 8 bases are shared with TRBD2. There are 13 residues in the CDR3. The junction had 2 bases not matched to a gene; V was cut back by 1 base and J by 3 bases. Germline CDR1 reads DFQATT; CDR2 reads SNEGSKA (reference sequence). CDR3 nucleotides: TGCAGTGCTAGAGCGGGGGGGAGCTACGAGCAGTACTTC. Its translation is CSARAGGSYEQYF.